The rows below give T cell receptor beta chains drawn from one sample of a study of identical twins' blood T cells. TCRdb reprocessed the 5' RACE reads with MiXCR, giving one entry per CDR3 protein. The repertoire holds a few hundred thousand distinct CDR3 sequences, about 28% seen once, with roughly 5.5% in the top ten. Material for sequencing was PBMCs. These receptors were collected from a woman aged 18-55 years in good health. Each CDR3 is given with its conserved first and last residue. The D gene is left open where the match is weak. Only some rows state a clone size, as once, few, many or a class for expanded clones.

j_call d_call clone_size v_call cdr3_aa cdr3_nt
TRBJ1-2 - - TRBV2 CASRQGVTSGYTF TGTGCCAGCCGGCAAGGGGTTACGAGCGGCTACACCTTC
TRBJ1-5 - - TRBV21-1 CAIVRQGANQPQHF TGTGCCATTGTAAGACAGGGGGCTAATCAGCCCCAGCATTTT
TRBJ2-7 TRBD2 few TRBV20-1 CSAALGLARHEQYF TGCAGTGCCGCCCTGGGACTAGCTAGACACGAGCAGTACTTC
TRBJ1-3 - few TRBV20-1 CSALNTGNTIYF TGCAGTGCCCTGAACACAGGAAACACCATATATTTT
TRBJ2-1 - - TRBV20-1 CSALGPYNEQFF TGCAGTGCTCTTGGCCCCTACAATGAGCAGTTCTTC
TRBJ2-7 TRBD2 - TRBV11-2 CASSVSGERGYEQYF TGTGCCAGCAGCGTTAGCGGGGAACGGGGATACGAGCAGTACTTC
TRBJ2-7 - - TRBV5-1 CASSLPEREPYEQCF TGCGCCAGCAGCTTACCCGAACGGGAACCCTACGAGCAGTGCTTC
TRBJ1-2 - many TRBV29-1 CSVEKQGGFYGYTF TGCAGCGTTGAAAAACAGGGAGGTTTCTATGGCTACACCTTC
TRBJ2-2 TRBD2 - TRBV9 CASSDTGTSYTGELFF TGTGCCAGCAGCGATACCGGGACTAGCTACACCGGGGAGCTGTTTTTT
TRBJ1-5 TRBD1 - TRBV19 CASSAYRGQPQHF TGTGCCAGTAGTGCATACAGGGGTCAGCCCCAGCATTTT
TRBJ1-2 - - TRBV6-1 CASSPTRPANYGYTF TGTGCCAGCAGCCCCACCCGCCCGGCTAACTATGGCTACACCTTC
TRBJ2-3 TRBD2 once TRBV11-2 CASSLGGSCTRTQYF TGTGCCAGCAGCTTAGGCGGGAGTTGCACACGGACGCAGTATTTT
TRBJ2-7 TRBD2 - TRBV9 CASSGTSGSSHEQYF TGTGCCAGCAGCGGTACTAGCGGGAGTAGCCACGAGCAGTACTTC
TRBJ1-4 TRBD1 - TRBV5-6 CASSTSGTGLVNEKLFF TGTGCCAGCAGCACCTCCGGGACAGGGCTCGTAAATGAAAAACTGTTTTTT
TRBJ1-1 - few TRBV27 CASSSEGVNTEAFF TGTGCCAGCAGTTCGGAGGGGGTGAACACTGAAGCTTTCTTT
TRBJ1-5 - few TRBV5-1 CASSFHSNQPQHF TGCGCCAGCAGCTTTCATAGCAATCAGCCCCAGCATTTT
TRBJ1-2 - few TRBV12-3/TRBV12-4 CASSIVANYGYAF TGTGCCAGCAGCATAGTCGCTAACTATGGCTACGCCTTC
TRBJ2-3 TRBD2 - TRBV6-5 CASTKKRGWDTQYF TGTGCCAGCACCAAGAAGCGGGGGTGGGATACGCAGTATTTT
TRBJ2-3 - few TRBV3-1 CASSQDFPEGTDTQYF TGTGCCAGCAGCCAAGATTTTCCAGAGGGCACAGATACGCAGTATTTT
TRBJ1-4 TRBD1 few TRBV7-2 CASSAKGTGLPNEKLFF TGTGCCAGCAGCGCCAAGGGGACAGGGTTGCCTAATGAAAAACTGTTTTTT
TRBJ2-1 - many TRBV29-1 CSVVVKGYNEQFF TGCAGCGTTGTTGTTAAGGGATACAATGAGCAGTTCTTC
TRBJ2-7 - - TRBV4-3 CASSQAGGTVYEQYF TGCGCCAGCAGCCAAGCAGGGGGGACAGTCTACGAGCAGTACTTC
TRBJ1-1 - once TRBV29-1 CSVEEAPGSTEAFF TGCAGCGTTGAAGAGGCCCCAGGGAGCACTGAAGCTTTCTTT
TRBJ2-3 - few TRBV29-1 CSVEGGKGTDTQYF TGCAGCGTTGAAGGGGGGAAGGGCACAGATACGCAGTATTTT
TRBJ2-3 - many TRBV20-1 CSAPGVSSTDTQYF TGCAGTGCTCCCGGCGTCAGTAGCACAGATACGCAGTATTTT
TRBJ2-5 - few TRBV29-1 CSVELVGETQYF TGCAGCGTTGAACTAGTCGGGGAGACCCAGTACTTC
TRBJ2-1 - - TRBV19 CASSIASSFDEQFF TGTGCCAGTAGTATCGCTTCCTCGTTCGATGAGCAGTTCTTC
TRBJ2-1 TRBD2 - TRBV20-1 CSASPTSDNEQFF TGCAGTGCTAGCCCGACTAGCGACAATGAGCAGTTCTTC
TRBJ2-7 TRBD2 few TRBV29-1 CSVAGGSSYEQYF TGCAGCGTTGCCGGCGGGAGCTCCTACGAGCAGTACTTC
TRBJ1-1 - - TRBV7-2 CASSLDRESGAFF TGTGCCAGCAGCTTAGATCGGGAGTCGGGTGCTTTCTTT
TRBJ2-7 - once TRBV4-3 CASSQESGEFHEQYF TGCGCCAGCAGTCAAGAGAGTGGTGAGTTCCACGAGCAGTACTTC
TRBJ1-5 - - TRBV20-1 CSAGSWSNQPQHF TGCAGTGCGGGATCTTGGAGCAATCAGCCCCAGCATTTT
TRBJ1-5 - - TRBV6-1 CASNENRLIPQHF TGTGCCAGCAACGAAAACAGGTTGATACCCCAGCATTTT